A selection of T cell receptor beta chains follows, all from one sample in a study of T cell responses to AZD1222 COVID-19 vaccine. Here immunoSEQ multiplex PCR was the method, and the copy in TCRdb shows in-frame clones only, minus some. The profile covers some 180,000 clones, with around 90% appearing a single time and roughly 2% taken by the ten largest. Specimen: peripheral blood, collected 28 days after the second AZD1222 dose. The receptors shown here come from an adult who received the AZD1222 COVID-19 vaccine. CDR3s include the opening cysteine and the closing phenylalanine or tryptophan. A D gene is named only where the DNA matches it firmly. Expanded clones are given a class, and other clones once, few, many or no size at all.

v_gene,abundance,d_gene,j_gene,CDR3aa,CDR3nt
TRBV6-6,once,-,TRBJ2-2,CASNKYANTGELFF,TGTGCCAGCAACAAATACGCGAACACCGGGGAGCTGTTTTTT
TRBV4-2,-,-,TRBJ1-4,CASSQDQAGEKLFF,TGTGCCAGCAGCCAAGATCAGGCTGGGGAAAAACTGTTTTTT
TRBV9,-,TRBD2,TRBJ2-7,CASSPAGGYIYEQYF,TGTGCCAGCAGCCCGGCGGGGGGATATATATACGAGCAGTACTTC
TRBV4-2,-,-,TRBJ2-7,CASSFGLPDEQYF,TGTGCCAGCAGCTTCGGGCTGCCGGACGAGCAGTACTTC
TRBV28,-,-,TRBJ2-5,CASRGTAQETQYF,TGTGCCAGCAGGGGGACGGCCCAAGAGACCCAGTACTTC
TRBV27,-,-,TRBJ1-5,CASRVNRDSNQPQHF,TGTGCCAGCAGAGTGAACAGGGATAGCAATCAGCCCCAGCATTTT
TRBV7-2,-,TRBD1,TRBJ2-1,CASSLGAGGLYNEQFF,TGTGCCAGCAGCTTAGGGGCAGGGGGCTTGTACAATGAGCAGTTCTTC
TRBV14,-,TRBD2,TRBJ2-5,CASSQRAGGLQETQYF,TGTGCCAGCAGCCAAAGAGCGGGGGGCCTACAAGAGACCCAGTACTTC
TRBV2,-,TRBD1,TRBJ2-1,CASGGGQVVYNEQFF,TGTGCCAGCGGAGGGGGACAGGTGGTCTACAATGAGCAGTTCTTC
TRBV28,-,-,TRBJ1-4,CASSSPVEKLFF,TGTGCCAGCAGTTCCCCGGTCGAAAAACTGTTTTTT
TRBV27,-,TRBD1,TRBJ1-6,CASSSWTGGSYNSPLHF,TGTGCCAGCAGTTCCTGGACAGGGGGCTCCTATAATTCACCCCTCCACTTT
TRBV13,-,-,TRBJ2-1,CASSLGSGGFEQFF,TGTGCCAGCAGCTTAGGGAGTGGGGGCTTTGAGCAGTTCTTC
TRBV18,once,-,TRBJ2-2,CASSPRLGTTNTGELFF,TGTGCCAGCTCACCACGCCTGGGGACAACGAACACCGGGGAGCTGTTTTTT
TRBV29-1,-,TRBD1,TRBJ2-7,CSATPGQGAKYEQYF,TGCAGCGCAACGCCGGGACAGGGGGCGAAGTACGAGCAGTACTTC
TRBV7-9,once,-,TRBJ2-7,CASSGGHAYEQYF,TGTGCCAGCAGCGGGGGACATGCCTACGAGCAGTACTTC
TRBV11-3,-,-,TRBJ2-7,CASSLSGGGYEQYF,TGTGCCAGCAGCTTATCGGGGGGCGGTTACGAGCAGTACTTC
TRBV3-1/TRBV3-2,-,-,TRBJ1-4,CASSQVLVGEKLFF,TGTGCCAGCAGCCAAGTTTTAGTAGGTGAAAAACTGTTTTTT
TRBV6-5,-,TRBD1,TRBJ2-7,CASSYVGQGRYEQYF,TGTGCCAGCAGTTACGTGGGACAGGGACGGTACGAGCAGTACTTC
TRBV9,-,TRBD1,TRBJ2-7,CASSVAGTGLYEQYF,TGTGCCAGCAGCGTAGCTGGGACAGGGCTTTACGAGCAGTACTTC
TRBV19,-,TRBD2,TRBJ2-5,CASSIGLAGARGETQYF,TGTGCCAGTAGTATTGGACTAGCGGGGGCCCGAGGGGAGACCCAGTACTTC
TRBV19,-,-,TRBJ2-5,CASTSNSQTATQYF,TGTGCCAGTACCTCTAACTCCCAGACGGCGACCCAGTACTTC
TRBV29-1,-,-,TRBJ1-3,CSVDDSSGNTIYF,TGCAGCGTTGACGACAGCTCTGGAAACACCATATATTTT
TRBV6-6,-,TRBD1,TRBJ2-7,CASSRDRVNEQYF,TGTGCCAGCAGTCGGGACAGGGTCAACGAGCAGTACTTC
TRBV18,few,-,TRBJ1-2,CASSPREANYGYTF,TGTGCCAGCTCACCACGAGAGGCCAACTATGGCTACACCTTC
TRBV4-3,-,TRBD1,TRBJ1-2,CASSQGQGKTLYGYTF,TGCGCCAGCAGCCAAGGACAGGGCAAAACCTTGTATGGCTACACCTTC
TRBV28,-,-,TRBJ2-2,CASSFRGLYGRNTGELFF,TGTGCCAGCAGTTTTCGGGGTTTATACGGGAGGAACACCGGGGAGCTGTTTTTT
TRBV27,-,TRBD1,TRBJ1-2,CASSPAGQDYGYTF,TGTGCCAGCAGTCCTGCGGGACAGGACTATGGCTACACCTTC
TRBV6-2/TRBV6-3,-,TRBD1,TRBJ1-6,CASSYTLDRRDSPLHF,TGTGCCAGCAGTTACACTTTGGACAGGCGGGATTCACCCCTCCACTTT
TRBV6-6,-,-,TRBJ2-3,CASSYSGVSDTQYF,TGTGCCAGCAGTTACTCGGGGGTTTCAGATACGCAGTATTTT
TRBV5-5,-,-,TRBJ2-1,CASSLNPALGGNEQFF,TGTGCCAGCAGCTTAAACCCCGCCTTGGGGGGCAATGAGCAGTTCTTC
TRBV11-2,-,TRBD1,TRBJ2-7,CASSPGQGGYEQYF,TGTGCCAGCAGCCCGGGACAGGGAGGCTACGAGCAGTACTTC
TRBV4-2,-,-,TRBJ1-5,CASSQEVSGAGNQPQHF,TGTGCCAGCAGCCAAGAGGTTTCAGGGGCGGGGAATCAGCCCCAGCATTTT
TRBV4-1,-,-,TRBJ2-7,CASSQVSGSGYEQYF,TGCGCCAGCAGCCAAGTGTCGGGCAGCGGCTACGAGCAGTACTTC
TRBV2,-,-,TRBJ2-1,CASNGGSVWDEQFF,TGTGCCAGCAACGGGGGCAGCGTTTGGGATGAGCAGTTCTTC
TRBV25-1,-,TRBD1,TRBJ1-2,CASSDGPGQGLVNGYTF,TGTGCCAGCAGTGATGGGCCGGGACAGGGATTGGTGAATGGCTACACCTTC
TRBV10-3,-,TRBD1,TRBJ1-6,CAISPSRGQGGSPLHF,TGTGCCATCAGTCCCTCCCGCGGACAGGGTGGTTCACCCCTCCACTTT
TRBV6-5,-,-,TRBJ2-7,CASSSPRRVSYEQYF,TGTGCCAGCAGCTCCCCCCGGAGGGTCTCCTACGAGCAGTACTTC